Below, 32 T cell receptor beta chains from the same sample are listed, as sequenced in a study of multiple sclerosis patients with progressive multifocal leukoencephalopathy. The repertoire was sequenced with immunoSEQ multiplex PCR; TCRdb's copy has only in-frame clones and lacks some. The sample consists of 20,000 to 30,000 clones, about 91% of them appearing once. Time point defined: approximately twelve months of natalizumab therapy. The source was PBMCs, collected from a patient treated with natalizumab. The source of these receptors is a man younger than 40 with multiple sclerosis.

J is TRBJ1-1 and V is TRBV6-6; D is unresolved. Germline loops: CDR1 MNHNY, CDR2 SVGAGI (reference sequence). The CDR3 loop spans 15 amino acids. With 2 bases removed from V and 4 bases from J, the gap between germline ends came to 14 bases. CDR3 region: CASSYNAGYGTEAFF. The CDR3 bases are TGTGCCAGCAGTTACAATGCCGGCTATGGCACTGAAGCTTTCTTT.

The chain links TRBV9 to TRBJ2-1, with no clear D. V was trimmed by 0 bases and J by 7 bases, leaving 8 bases between them. CDR3 length: 13 residues. Germline-derived CDR1 and CDR2 are SGDLS and YYNGEE. CDR3 sequence reads: CASSVGLRNEQFF. In nucleotides, the CDR3 is TGTGCCAGCAGCGTAGGTCTCCGGAATGAGCAGTTCTTC.

The rearrangement joins TRBV4-1 to TRBJ2-1; 8 bases line up with TRBD2. The germline V gene encodes CDR1 MGHRA and CDR2 YSYEKL. The J segment lost 6 bases and the V segment lost 4 bases, leaving 11 bases of the junction unmatched. This CDR3 spans 16 amino acids. Here the CDR3 DNA reads TGCGCCAGCAGCCGGCGACATGAGGGGACTAGCAATGAGCAGTTCTTC. Its translation: CASSRRHEGTSNEQFF.

Only one count was recorded for this clone. The chain links TRBV10-3 to TRBJ2-3, with D tentatively TRBD2 (6 bases). With 8 bases removed from V and 0 bases from J, the gap between germline ends came to 12 bases. The CDR3 contains 14 residues. Germline CDR1 reads ENHRY; CDR2 reads SYGVKD. CDR3 sequence (DNA): TGTGCCATCCATAGCGGAATCAGCACAGATACGCAGTATTTT. Its protein is CAIHSGISTDTQYF.

This chain links TRBV7-2 with TRBJ2-5; 13 bases match TRBD2. The J call may be wrong; the DNA end is better matched by TRBJ2-7. The CDR3 is 17 residues long. The germline V gene encodes CDR1 SGHTA and CDR2 FQGNSA. The chain's CDR3 is CASSLVSTSGRTYEQYF. As DNA, the CDR3 is TGTGCCAGCAGCTTAGTTTCGACTAGCGGGAGGACGTACGAGCAGTACTTC.

Comments on this clone: Germline is not matched at one junction end, which may reflect a read error. The genes are TRBV14 and TRBJ2-7; TRBD2 agrees at 7 bases. This CDR3 contains 13 residues. Germline loops: CDR1 SGHDN, CDR2 FVKESK. CDR3: CVSSQVLASEQYF. CDR3 DNA: TGTGTCAGCAGCCAGGTACTAGCGAGCGAGCAGTACTTC.

CDR3 in amino acids: CASSLHSGRAFDEQFF. The CDR3 DNA sequence: TGCGCCAGCAGCCTTCACAGCGGGAGGGCCTTTGATGAGCAGTTCTTC. The gene calls are TRBV5-1 and TRBJ2-1; 10 nucleotides match TRBD2. Unmatched junction bases numbered 12, after V lost 4 bases and J lost 8 bases. Germline loops: CDR1 SGHRS, CDR2 YFSETQ. The CDR3 contains 16 residues.

The chain couples TRBV6-5 to TRBJ1-2, with a possible D match to TRBD1 (5 bases). V was cut by 0 bases and J by 4 bases, with 15 bases left in between. The CDR3 consists of 16 residues. From germline, CDR1 is MNHEY and CDR2 SVGAGI. The CDR3 spells CASSYSGRAGTYGYTF. CDR3 bases: TGTGCCAGCAGTTACTCAGGCAGGGCGGGGACCTATGGCTACACCTTC.

This chain joins TRBV7-9 and TRBJ2-3, with TRBD2 as a possible D gene (5 bases). CDR1 and CDR2 (germline): SEHNR, FQNEAQ (reference sequence). The CDR3 runs 14 residues. The V end lost 4 bases, the J end lost 2 bases, and 10 bases lay between the germline ends. The CDR3 coding sequence is TGTGCCAGCAGCTCAGGACTGCACACAGATACGCAGTATTTT. This codes for CASSSGLHTDTQYF. Combining the CDR3 with reference TRBV7-9 and TRBJ2-3 gives the whole variable domain DTGVSQNPRHKITKRGQNVTFRCDPISEHNRLYWYRQTLGQGPEFLTYFQNEAQLEKSRLLSDRFSAERPKGSFSTLEIQRTEQGDSAMYLCASSSGLHTDTQYFGPGTRLTVL.

This clone came up a few times. The rearrangement uses TRBV6-5 and TRBJ2-7, with 8 bases fitting TRBD1. CDR3 length equals 14 residues. The V segment lost 1 base and the J segment 5 bases; nucleotides outside the gene matches: 4. Germline loops: CDR1 MNHEY, CDR2 SVGAGI. This CDR3 reads CASSYFGQGNEQYF. CDR3 coding DNA: TGTGCCAGCAGTTACTTCGGACAGGGCAACGAGCAGTACTTC.

The rearrangement joins TRBV6-6 to TRBJ1-2; D remains ambiguous. The CDR3 is 13 residues long. The V end was cut by 5 bases, the J end by 1 base, with 8 bases between. Germline V CDR1 and CDR2: MNHNY, SVGAGI (reference sequence). CDR3 region: CASSQTVNYGYTF. In nucleotides, the CDR3 is TGTGCCAGCAGTCAGACGGTTAACTATGGCTACACCTTC.

The rearrangement uses TRBV4-2 and TRBJ1-4; D call uncertain. V lost 1 base to trimming and J lost 6 bases, with 12 bases between them. CDR1 is LGHNA, CDR2 YNFKEQ, per germline. This CDR3 has 15 residues. CDR3 loop: CASSQAGAAYEKLFF. In nucleotides, the CDR3 is TGTGCCAGCAGCCAAGCAGGAGCCGCGTATGAAAAACTGTTTTTT.

This sequence joins TRBV13 and TRBJ2-3, with TRBD2 matching 12 bases. In germline, CDR1 is PRHDT, CDR2 FYEKMQ (reference sequence). Trimming removed 5 bases from V and 2 bases from J; junction bases left unmatched: 11. The CDR3 sequence is 18 residues long. The CDR3 is CASSRLAGVGSDTDTQYF. As DNA, the CDR3 is TGTGCCAGCAGCCGACTAGCGGGAGTGGGGTCGGACACAGATACGCAGTATTTT.

As regards this clone: A junction end diverges from the germline sequence, so it may reflect a read error. The rearrangement uses TRBV7-7 and TRBJ2-1; D remains unclear. The germline V gene has CDR1 SSHAT and CDR2 FNYEAQ (reference sequence). This CDR3 has 13 residues. CDR3 sequence: CASSRVTSGEQFF. CDR3 DNA: TGTGCTAGCAGCCGAGTTACCTCCGGTGAGCAGTTCTTC.

The V and J genes are TRBV5-4 and TRBJ2-5; weak D call: TRBD2 (5 bases). V dropped 0 bases and J dropped 2 bases, with 8 bases sitting between them. The CDR3 is made up of 14 amino acids. Germline V gives CDR1 SGHNT, CDR2 YYREEE (reference sequence). This CDR3 is CASSLVERQETQYF. CDR3 in DNA: TGTGCCAGCAGCTTGGTAGAGCGGCAAGAGACCCAGTACTTC. Looking up the rest from reference TRBV5-4 and TRBJ2-5 gives the full variable domain: ETGVTQSPTHLIKTRGQQVTLRCSSQSGHNTVSWYQQALGQGPQFIFQYYREEENGRGNFPPRFSGLQFPNYSSELNVNALELDDSALYLCASSLVERQETQYFGPGTRLLVL.

This chain links TRBV18 with TRBJ2-3, with TRBD2 matching over 8 bases. With V trimmed by 2 bases and J by 1 base, 8 bases remained unmatched. The CDR3 loop spans 17 amino acids. From germline, CDR1 is KGHSH and CDR2 LQKENI. The CDR3 nucleotides are TGTGCCAGCTCACCATTCGGGGGGGGGCGCGGCACAGATACGCAGTATTTT. It translates to CASSPFGGGRGTDTQYF.

This clone was recorded a few times. The chain links TRBV19 to TRBJ1-5, with TRBD1 matching over 8 bases. The V gene end was trimmed by 7 bases and the J gene end by 7 bases; junction bases not matched to a gene: 6. This CDR3 has 13 amino acids. CDR1 and CDR2 from the germline V gene are LNHDA and SQIVND (reference sequence). This chain's CDR3 is CASTPRDRQPQHF. Written as DNA, the CDR3 is TGTGCCAGTACGCCCAGGGACAGGCAGCCCCAGCATTTT. Drawing the rest from reference TRBV19 and TRBJ1-5, the complete variable domain is DGGITQSPKYLFRKEGQNVTLSCEQNLNHDAMYWYRQDPGQGLRLIYYSQIVNDFQKGDIAEGYSVSREKKESFPLTVTSAQKNPTAFYLCASTPRDRQPQHFGDGTRLSIL.

The chain has TRBV5-1 and TRBJ1-5; TRBD1 might be the D (5 bases). This CDR3 spans 15 amino acids. Germline V gene sequence: CDR1 SGHRS, CDR2 YFSETQ. The germline V and J ends were trimmed by 0 bases and 4 bases, with 11 bases remaining between them. The chain's CDR3 is CASSLAGTANQPQHF. Written as DNA, the CDR3 is TGCGCCAGCAGCTTGGCCGGGACTGCAAATCAGCCCCAGCATTTT.

The chain links TRBV10-3 to TRBJ1-5; D is possibly TRBD1 (6 bases). The CDR3 sequence is 13 residues long. Germline V lookup: CDR1 ENHRY, CDR2 SYGVKD. Trimming removed 3 bases at V and 7 bases at J, with 10 bases between. The CDR3 DNA sequence: TGTGCCATCAGTGACAGGGGCGACCAGCCCCAGCATTTT. Translating gives CAISDRGDQPQHF.

The chain uses TRBV7-2 and TRBJ1-5, with D unresolved. V shed 1 base and J shed 0 bases, with 4 bases lying between them. CDR1 and CDR2 (germline): SGHTA, FQGNSA. This CDR3 contains 14 residues. CDR3: CASSLGNSNQPQHF. Here the CDR3 DNA reads TGTGCCAGCAGCTTAGGAAATAGCAATCAGCCCCAGCATTTT.

J is TRBJ2-1 and V is TRBV27; 8 nucleotides align to TRBD1. Germline lookup yields CDR1 MNHEY and CDR2 SMNVEV (reference sequence). Trimming at V came to 4 bases and at J to 8 bases, leaving 1 base not matched to a gene. The CDR3 is 12 residues long. In DNA form, the CDR3 reads TGTGCCAGCAGTTGGACAGGGTATGAGCAGTTCTTC. Translation: CASSWTGYEQFF.

V and J are TRBV14 and TRBJ2-3; no firm D call. The V gene's germline CDR1 is SGHDN and CDR2 FVKESK. CDR3 length: 14 residues. The germline V and J ends were trimmed by 2 bases and 9 bases, with 15 bases remaining between them. The CDR3 nucleotides read TGTGCCAGCAGCCAAAGTCGGTCCCCCCCCACGCAGTATTTT. This sequence encodes CASSQSRSPPTQYF.

This chain connects TRBV11-3 to TRBJ2-5, with 13 positions matching TRBD2. The closer fit of TRBJ2-7 to the DNA end suggests the J call may be wrong. The CDR3 consists of 16 residues. Germline V lookup: CDR1 SGHNT, CDR2 YENEEA. CDR3 region: CASPLPRLAGGYEQYF. In DNA form, the CDR3 reads TGTGCCAGCCCGCTTCCCAGACTAGCGGGGGGCTACGAGCAGTACTTC.

Only one count was recorded for this clone. This chain links TRBV7-7 with TRBJ2-1; TRBD2 aligns across 10 bases. CDR3 size: 15 residues. With 5 bases clipped from V and 4 bases from J, the junction kept 5 bases outside the gene matches. Germline V gene sequence: CDR1 SSHAT, CDR2 FNYEAQ (reference sequence). The CDR3 reads CASSPGTSEYNEQFF. The CDR3 DNA reads as TGTGCCAGCAGCCCCGGGACTAGCGAATACAATGAGCAGTTCTTC.

V is TRBV6-1 and J is TRBJ1-2; D call uncertain. The CDR3 loop spans 12 amino acids. V lost 7 bases and J 6 bases, leaving 12 bases between the germline ends. Per the germline V gene, CDR1 is MNHNS and CDR2 is SASEGT. The CDR3 region is CASKGSSDGYTF. The CDR3, as DNA: TGTGCCAGCAAGGGCAGCTCTGATGGCTACACCTTC.

This chain uses TRBV5-1 with TRBJ2-1; possibly TRBD2 for D (6 bases). The CDR3 contains 15 residues. V lost 0 bases to trimming and J lost 3 bases, with 10 bases between them. The germline V gene encodes CDR1 SGHRS and CDR2 YFSETQ. CDR3: CASSLETGLYNEQFF. DNA of the CDR3: TGCGCCAGCAGCTTGGAAACGGGACTCTACAATGAGCAGTTCTTC.

This chain uses TRBV7-2 with TRBJ2-5; D not certain. The J call may be faulty, since TRBJ2-7 better matches the DNA end. The CDR3 sequence is 11 residues long. Germline-derived CDR1 and CDR2 are SGHTA and FQGNSA. CDR3 nucleotides: TGTGCCAGCAGTCGGACGTACGAGCAGTACTTC. The encoded protein is CASSRTYEQYF.

This chain uses TRBV27 with TRBJ2-5, with TRBD2 identical over 11 bases. After removal of 4 bases from V and 0 bases from J, the junction contained 4 bases not matched to a gene. This CDR3 is 16 amino acids long. CDR1 is MNHEY, CDR2 SMNVEV, per germline (reference sequence). CDR3 loop: CASSSSGRMYQETQYF. The CDR3 bases are TGTGCCAGCAGTTCTAGCGGGAGGATGTACCAAGAGACCCAGTACTTC.

The chain recombines TRBV19 with TRBJ1-3; 9 bases are shared with TRBD1. The CDR3 has 14 amino acids. Looked up from germline, CDR1 is LNHDA and CDR2 is SQIVND (reference sequence). V was clipped by 4 bases and J by 8 bases; unmatched bases: 6. CDR3 in DNA: TGTGCCAGTAGTACCCTGGACAGGGGACACACCATATATTTT. Its translation: CASSTLDRGHTIYF. The whole variable domain, filled in from reference TRBV19 and TRBJ1-3, reads DGGITQSPKYLFRKEGQNVTLSCEQNLNHDAMYWYRQDPGQGLRLIYYSQIVNDFQKGDIAEGYSVSREKKESFPLTVTSAQKNPTAFYLCASSTLDRGHTIYFGEGSWLTVV.

V and J are TRBV18 and TRBJ2-1; D is unresolved. V was clipped by 3 bases and J by 4 bases, with 10 bases between them. This CDR3 has 14 amino acids. Germline V lookup: CDR1 KGHSH, CDR2 LQKENI. CDR3 residues: CASSPPIGYNEQFF. The CDR3, as DNA: TGTGCCAGCTCACCCCCTATTGGATACAATGAGCAGTTCTTC.

The J gene is TRBJ1-6, the V gene TRBV19; possible D gene TRBD1, 5 bases. The germline gives CDR1 LNHDA, CDR2 SQIVND (reference sequence). CDR3 length equals 13 residues. V was cut by 7 bases and J by 4 bases, with 8 bases left in between. This CDR3 is CASNSGYNSPLHF. The CDR3, as DNA: TGTGCCAGTAACTCAGGGTATAATTCACCCCTCCACTTT.

The chain is built from TRBV27 and TRBJ2-5; TRBD1 aligns across 9 bases. TRBJ2-7 explains the end of the DNA better; the J call may be wrong. CDR1 is MNHEY and CDR2 is SMNVEV in the germline V gene (reference sequence). The CDR3 is 14 residues long. CDR3 DNA: TGTGCCAGCAGTTTGGGACAGGGTGACTACGAGCAGTACTTC. Protein sequence: CASSLGQGDYEQYF.